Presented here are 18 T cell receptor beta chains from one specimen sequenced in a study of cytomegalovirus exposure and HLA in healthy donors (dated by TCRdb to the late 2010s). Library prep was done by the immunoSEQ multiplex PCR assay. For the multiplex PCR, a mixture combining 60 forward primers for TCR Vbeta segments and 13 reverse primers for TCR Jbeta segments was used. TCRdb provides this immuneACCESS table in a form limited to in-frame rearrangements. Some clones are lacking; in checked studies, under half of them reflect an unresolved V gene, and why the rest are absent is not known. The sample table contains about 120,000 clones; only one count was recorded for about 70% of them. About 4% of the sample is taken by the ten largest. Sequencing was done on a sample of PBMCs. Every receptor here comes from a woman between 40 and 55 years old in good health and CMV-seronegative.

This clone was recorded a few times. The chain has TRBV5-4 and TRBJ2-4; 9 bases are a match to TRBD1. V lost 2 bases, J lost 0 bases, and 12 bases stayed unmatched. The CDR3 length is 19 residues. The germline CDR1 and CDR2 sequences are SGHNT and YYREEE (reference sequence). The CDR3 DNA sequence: TGTGCCAGCAGCTTAACCGGGACAGGGTCTACAATAGCCAAAAACATTCAGTACTTC. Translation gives CASSLTGTGSTIAKNIQYF.

The DNA of the CDR3 is TGCAGCGTTACCCCAGGGGATGAAGCTTTCTTT. This gives the protein CSVTPGDEAFF. The V and J genes are TRBV29-1 and TRBJ1-1; tentatively, D is TRBD1 (6 bases). Germline V gene data show CDR1 as SQVTM and CDR2 as ANQGSEA. The V gene lost 5 bases and the J gene lost 7 bases, with 11 bases spanning the gap. The length of the CDR3 is 11 residues.

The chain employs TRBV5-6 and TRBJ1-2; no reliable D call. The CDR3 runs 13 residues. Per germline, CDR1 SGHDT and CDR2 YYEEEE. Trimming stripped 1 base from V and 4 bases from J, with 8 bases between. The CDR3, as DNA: TGTGCCAGCAGCTTGTCGTCACTCTATGGCTACACCTTC. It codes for CASSLSSLYGYTF. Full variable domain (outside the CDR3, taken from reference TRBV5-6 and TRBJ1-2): DAGVTQSPTHLIKTRGQQVTLRCSPKSGHDTVSWYQQALGQGPQFIFQYYEEEERQRGNFPDRFSGHQFPNYSSELNVNALLLGDSALYLCASSLSSLYGYTFGSGTRLTVV.

CDR3 in amino acids: CASSFRGSNEKLFF. The CDR3 DNA sequence: TGTGCCAGCAGTTTCCGCGGGTCTAATGAAAAACTGTTTTTT. The rearrangement links TRBV28 to TRBJ1-4; unclear D gene. The CDR3 consists of 14 residues. Germline CDR1 reads MDHEN; CDR2 reads SYDVKM. With 3 bases removed from V and 3 bases from J, the gap between germline ends came to 8 bases. The whole variable domain, remainder taken from reference TRBV28 and TRBJ1-4, is DVKVTQSSRYLVKRTGEKVFLECVQDMDHENMFWYRQDPGLGLRLIYFSYDVKMKEKGDIPEGYSVSREKKERFSLILESASTNQTSMYLCASSFRGSNEKLFFGSGTQLSVL.

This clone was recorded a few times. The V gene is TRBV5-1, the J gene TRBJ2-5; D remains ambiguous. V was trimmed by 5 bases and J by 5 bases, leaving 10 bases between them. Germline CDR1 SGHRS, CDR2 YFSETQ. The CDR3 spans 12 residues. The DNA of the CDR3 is TGCGCCAGCAGGTCTGGAGAGGAGACCCAGTACTTC. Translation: CASRSGEETQYF.

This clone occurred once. The DNA of the CDR3 is TGTGCCAGCGATTCGGACAGGGTATCCTACGAGCAGTACTTC. Translated: CASDSDRVSYEQYF. This chain joins TRBV28 and TRBJ2-5; 8 nucleotides match TRBD1. The end of the DNA fits TRBJ2-7 better, so the J call may be wrong. The V gene's germline CDR1 is MDHEN and CDR2 SYDVKM. The CDR3 is 14 residues long.

This CDR3 reads CASRGQGGQPQHF. The CDR3 nucleotides are TGTGCCAGCAGGGGACAGGGGGGACAGCCCCAGCATTTT. This chain joins TRBV6-1 and TRBJ1-5, with 11 positions matching TRBD1. V lost 6 bases, J lost 7 bases, and 2 bases stayed unmatched. Looked up from germline, CDR1 is MNHNS and CDR2 is SASEGT. The CDR3 loop spans 13 amino acids.

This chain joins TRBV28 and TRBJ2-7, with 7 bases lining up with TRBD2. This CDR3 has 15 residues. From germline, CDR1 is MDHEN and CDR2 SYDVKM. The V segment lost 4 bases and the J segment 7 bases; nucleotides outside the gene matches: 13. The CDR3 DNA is TGTGCCAGCAGTTCGACCCGGGACTACCCTCGGGAGCAGTACTTC. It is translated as CASSSTRDYPREQYF.

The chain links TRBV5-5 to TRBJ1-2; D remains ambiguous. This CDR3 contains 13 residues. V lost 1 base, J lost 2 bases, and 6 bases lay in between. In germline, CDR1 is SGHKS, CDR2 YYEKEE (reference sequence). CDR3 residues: CASSLNQNYGYTF. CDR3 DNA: TGTGCCAGCAGCTTGAACCAGAACTATGGCTACACCTTC. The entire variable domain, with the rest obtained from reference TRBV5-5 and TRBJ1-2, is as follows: DAGVTQSPTHLIKTRGQQVTLRCSPISGHKSVSWYQQVLGQGPQFIFQYYEKEERGRGNFPDRFSARQFPNYSSELNVNALLLGDSALYLCASSLNQNYGYTFGSGTRLTVV.

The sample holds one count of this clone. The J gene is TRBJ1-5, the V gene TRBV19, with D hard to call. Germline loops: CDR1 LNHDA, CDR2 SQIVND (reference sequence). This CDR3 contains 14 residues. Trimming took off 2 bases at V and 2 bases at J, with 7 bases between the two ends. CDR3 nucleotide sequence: TGTGCCAGTAGTATACCGAGTGGCAATCAGCCCCAGCATTTT. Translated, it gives CASSIPSGNQPQHF.

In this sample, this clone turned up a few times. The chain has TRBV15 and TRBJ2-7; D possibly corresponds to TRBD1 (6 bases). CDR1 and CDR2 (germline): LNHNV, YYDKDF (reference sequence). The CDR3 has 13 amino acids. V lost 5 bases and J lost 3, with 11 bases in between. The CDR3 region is CATSPTGIYEQYF. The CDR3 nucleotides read TGTGCCACCAGCCCAACAGGGATCTACGAGCAGTACTTC.

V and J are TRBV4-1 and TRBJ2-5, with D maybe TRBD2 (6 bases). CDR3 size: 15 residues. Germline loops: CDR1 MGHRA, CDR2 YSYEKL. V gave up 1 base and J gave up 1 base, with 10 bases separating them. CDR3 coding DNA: TGCGCCAGCAGCCAAGTGGCGGGGACCCAAGAGACCCAGTACTTC. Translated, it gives CASSQVAGTQETQYF.

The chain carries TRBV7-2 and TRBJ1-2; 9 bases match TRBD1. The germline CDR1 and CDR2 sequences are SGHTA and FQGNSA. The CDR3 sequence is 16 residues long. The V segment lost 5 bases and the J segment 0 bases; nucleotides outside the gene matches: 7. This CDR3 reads CASSPDRGVSNYGYTF. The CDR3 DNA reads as TGTGCCAGCAGCCCTGACAGGGGGGTTTCTAACTATGGCTACACCTTC.

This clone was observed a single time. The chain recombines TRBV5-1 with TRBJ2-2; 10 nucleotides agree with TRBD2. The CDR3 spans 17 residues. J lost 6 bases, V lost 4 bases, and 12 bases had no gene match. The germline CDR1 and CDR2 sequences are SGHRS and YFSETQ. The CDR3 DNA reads TGCGCCAGCAGCCCGGGTAGTCTAGCGGGAGCCGCCGGGGAGCTGTTTTTT. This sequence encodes CASSPGSLAGAAGELFF.

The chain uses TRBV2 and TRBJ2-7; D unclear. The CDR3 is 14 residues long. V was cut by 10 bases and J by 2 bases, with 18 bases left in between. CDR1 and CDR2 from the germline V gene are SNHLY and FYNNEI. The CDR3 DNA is TGTGCCACCGTACCTAATACCCTCCCCTACGAGCAGTACTTC. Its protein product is CATVPNTLPYEQYF.

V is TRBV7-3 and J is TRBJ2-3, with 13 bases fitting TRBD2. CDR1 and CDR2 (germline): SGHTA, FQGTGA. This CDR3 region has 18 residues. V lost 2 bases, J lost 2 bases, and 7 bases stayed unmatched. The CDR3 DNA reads TGTGCCAGCAGCTTATTCCCCACTAGCGGGGGGGACACAGATACGCAGTATTTT. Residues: CASSLFPTSGGDTDTQYF.

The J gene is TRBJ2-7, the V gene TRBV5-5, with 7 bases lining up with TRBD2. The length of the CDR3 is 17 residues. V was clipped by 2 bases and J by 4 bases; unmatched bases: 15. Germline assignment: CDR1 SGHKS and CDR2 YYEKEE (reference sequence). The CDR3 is CASSFSASAGNLYEQYF. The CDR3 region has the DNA TGTGCCAGCAGCTTCAGCGCCTCAGCGGGAAATCTGTACGAGCAGTACTTC.

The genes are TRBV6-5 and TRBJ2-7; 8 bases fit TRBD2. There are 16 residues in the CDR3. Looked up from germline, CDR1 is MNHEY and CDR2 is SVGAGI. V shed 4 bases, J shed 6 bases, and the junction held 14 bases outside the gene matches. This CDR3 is CASSSHPSGSTGEQYF. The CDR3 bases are TGTGCCAGCAGTTCCCATCCTAGCGGGTCAACGGGCGAGCAGTACTTC.